A single TCR beta chain is shown here with its context. These data are taken from a study of control samples from healthy donors and cancer patients. Per germline, CDR1 SGHNT and CDR2 YENEEA. Trimming took off 1 base at V and 2 bases at J, with 12 bases between the two ends. The CDR3 has 15 residues. Assay: immunoSEQ multiplex PCR; the TCRdb copy retains only in-frame clones and omits some. The sample has around 200,000 clones; roughly 94% are singletons. Sequenced: blood. The source is a man aged 50 to 59 in good health. The chain couples TRBV11-3 to TRBJ2-7, with D possibly matching TRBD1 (6 bases). CDR3 DNA sequence: TGTGCCAGCAGCTTAGGGGGAACAGGGACCTACGAGCAGTACTTC. Its protein is CASSLGGTGTYEQYF.